This T cell receptor (beta chain) was sequenced in a study of tumor and adjacent non-tumor tissue in lung cancer. Points from the study as a whole: Patients with more diverse tumor TCRs had worse survival. Normal lung showed higher cumulative top 100 clone frequency than tumor.

This sample's RNA came from whole unsorted tissue. Newly diagnosed lung cancer patients had thoracic surgery in China, August–November 2014, without prior chemotherapy. A modified ARM-PCR protocol with three rounds of nested PCR amplified TCRbeta. A single record per CDR3 protein comes from TCRdb applying MiXCR to the multiplex PCR reads. The sample carries about 70,000 distinct CDR3 sequences, about 80% recorded once. The germline gives CDR1 KGHDR, CDR2 SFDVKD. The CDR3 runs to 15 residues. V shed 4 bases and J shed 4 bases, with 14 bases lying between them. In this sample, this clonotype turned up many times. Its antigen is as yet unknown.

V usage is TRBV24-1 and J usage is TRBJ2-3, with D perhaps TRBD2 (5 bases). This clonotype was sampled from a man in his 60s with non-small cell lung cancer. Source material: lung tumor tissue. The CDR3 DNA follows: TGTGCCACCAGTGACCCCACGGACTCATCAGATACGCAGTATTTT. Encoded protein: CATSDPTDSSDTQYF.